This is a list of T cell receptor beta chains from one sample in a study of blood T cell repertoires in COVID-19. Profiled with immunoSEQ multiplex PCR; TCRdb holds only in-frame clones, not every one. This sample has 200,000 to 250,000 clones; over 75% occur once, and the top ten carry around 13%. Sequenced material: peripheral blood. The receptors come from a human donor in a cohort sampled during active COVID-19. Each CDR3 is given with its conserved first and last residue. A D gene is named only where the DNA matches it firmly. Where a row states a size, it is once, few, many or the class of an expanded clone; other rows omit it.

- - TRBJ1-2 TRBV28 CASSLWEGLKGYTF TGTGCCAGCAGTTTATGGGAGGGGTTAAAAGGCTACACCTTC
- - TRBJ2-2 TRBV12-5 CASGLETGDRAPGELFF TGTGCTAGTGGTTTGGAAACGGGGGACAGAGCCCCCGGGGAGCTGTTTTTT
- - TRBJ1-2 TRBV29-1 CSVEVATNYGYTF TGCAGCGTTGAAGTAGCCACCAACTATGGCTACACCTTC
- - TRBJ1-5 TRBV27 CASSLTVSGAQPQHF TGTGCCAGCAGTTTAACGGTATCTGGGGCCCAGCCCCAGCATTTT
- - TRBJ2-7 TRBV28 CASSLSTRITYEQYF TGTGCCAGCAGCCTCTCAACCAGGATTACCTACGAGCAGTACTTC
- few TRBJ1-1 TRBV19 CASIPRGNTEAFF TGTGCCAGTATTCCCCGGGGTAACACTGAAGCTTTCTTT
TRBD1 - TRBJ2-5 TRBV6-7 CASSYRTGEETQYF TGTGCCAGCAGTTACCGTACAGGGGAAGAGACCCAGTACTTC
- - TRBJ2-7 TRBV18 CASSPMGSYEQYF TGTGCCAGCTCCCCAATGGGCAGCTACGAGCAGTACTTC
TRBD1 - TRBJ2-2 TRBV5-1 CASSPDGQGHTGELFF TGCGCCAGCAGCCCGGACGGACAGGGACACACCGGGGAGCTGTTTTTT
- - TRBJ2-3 TRBV18 CASSASGTVTDTQYF TGTGCCAGCTCAGCATCCGGGACTGTCACAGATACGCAGTATTTT
- few TRBJ1-2 TRBV7-2 CASSPFSDGYTF TGTGCCAGCAGCCCCTTCTCGGATGGCTACACCTTC
TRBD1 few TRBJ1-5 TRBV27 CASSPSSTGVYGPINQPQHF TGTGCCAGCAGTCCCTCGTCGACAGGGGTTTATGGGCCGATCAATCAGCCCCAGCATTTT
TRBD1 once TRBJ1-1 TRBV4-1 CASSHLDRVNTEAFF TGCGCCAGCAGCCATCTCGACAGGGTAAACACTGAAGCTTTCTTT
TRBD1 - TRBJ1-5 TRBV7-9 CASKSDRGNGQPQHF TGTGCCAGCAAATCGGACAGGGGAAACGGTCAGCCCCAGCATTTT
TRBD1 - TRBJ2-5 TRBV11-3 CASSPSGTGRETQYF TGTGCCAGCAGCCCCTCCGGGACAGGGAGGGAGACCCAGTACTTC
- few TRBJ1-5 TRBV12-5 CASAVDYQPQHF TGTGCTAGTGCGGTAGACTATCAGCCCCAGCATTTT
TRBD1 - TRBJ1-5 TRBV5-4 CASSLDRGGPQHF TGTGCCAGCAGCTTGGACAGGGGGGGGCCCCAGCATTTT
- - TRBJ1-1 TRBV3-1/TRBV3-2 CASSQGPGQGRNTEAFF TGTGCCAGCAGCCAAGGCCCGGGGCAGGGGAGAAACACTGAAGCTTTCTTT
TRBD1 - TRBJ1-3 TRBV28 CASRTLGQTLSF TGTGCCAGCAGGACACTGGGACAGACCTTATCTTTT
- - TRBJ1-1 TRBV19 CASSPRGGLGRLEAFF TGTGCCAGTAGTCCAAGGGGGGGCCTAGGCCGACTTGAAGCTTTCTTT
TRBD1 - TRBJ2-1 TRBV7-6 CASSLQGYNEQFF TGTGCCAGCAGCCTACAGGGGTACAATGAGCAGTTCTTC
TRBD1 - TRBJ1-4 TRBV28 CASGQGGNEKLFF TGTGCCAGCGGACAGGGGGGGAATGAAAAACTGTTTTTT
TRBD2 few TRBJ2-5 TRBV5-1 CASSQTTSGDQETQYF TGCGCCAGCAGCCAGACTACTAGCGGGGATCAAGAGACCCAGTACTTC
TRBD2 once TRBJ2-7 TRBV7-8 CASSLGGRAFSEQYF TGTGCCAGCAGCTTAGGCGGGAGGGCCTTTAGCGAGCAGTACTTC
TRBD1 - TRBJ2-7 TRBV28 CASSSGGDRNEQYF TGTGCCAGCAGTTCAGGGGGTGACAGGAACGAGCAGTACTTC
- - TRBJ2-7 TRBV3-1/TRBV3-2 CASSQGEQEQYF TGTGCCAGCAGCCAAGGGGAGCAAGAGCAGTACTTC
TRBD1 - TRBJ2-7 TRBV18 CASSPLGRGPTYEQYF TGTGCCAGCTCACCACTCGGCAGGGGGCCGACCTACGAGCAGTACTTC
- - TRBJ2-5 TRBV19 CASSKHSQETQYF TGTGCCAGTAGCAAGCACAGCCAAGAGACCCAGTACTTC
- few TRBJ1-5 TRBV19 CASSIGQYNQPQHF TGTGCCAGTAGTATAGGACAGTACAATCAGCCCCAGCATTTT
- - TRBJ2-1 TRBV5-4 CASSQNGHNRREQFF TGTGCCAGCAGCCAAAATGGACATAATCGGCGTGAGCAGTTCTTC
- - TRBJ1-2 TRBV2 CASTLRGIRMLGYTF TGTGCCAGCACTCTCAGGGGAATTCGGATGCTTGGCTACACCTTC
TRBD1 - TRBJ2-3 TRBV6-2/TRBV6-3 CASSYGDRPSTDTQYF TGTGCCAGCAGTTACGGGGACAGACCGAGCACAGATACGCAGTATTTT
- - TRBJ1-4 TRBV7-9 CASSFTLDRRGEKLFF TGTGCCAGCAGCTTTACCCTTGACCGGCGGGGGGAAAAACTGTTTTTT
TRBD2 - TRBJ2-4 TRBV27 CASSRGLAEVAKNIQYF TGTGCCAGCAGTCGTGGACTAGCGGAAGTAGCCAAAAACATTCAGTACTTC
TRBD2 few TRBJ2-3 TRBV5-6 CASTTGLAGGDTQYF TGTGCCAGCACCACCGGACTAGCTGGGGGGGATACGCAGTATTTT
- few TRBJ2-2 TRBV6-1 CASSEVTPTGELFF TGTGCCAGCAGTGAAGTTACTCCTACCGGGGAGCTGTTTTTT
- - TRBJ2-6 TRBV5-1 CASSLAVSGANVLTF TGCGCCAGCAGCTTGGCCGTCTCTGGGGCCAACGTCCTGACTTTC
- - TRBJ1-5 TRBV16 CASSQPGEGHQPQHF TGTGCCAGCAGCCAACCCGGGGAGGGTCATCAGCCCCAGCATTTT
TRBD1 - TRBJ1-5 TRBV18 CASSPPGTAQGQPQHF TGTGCCAGCTCACCTCCCGGGACAGCGCAGGGCCAGCCCCAGCATTTT
- - TRBJ2-2 TRBV18 CASSPLGQGSTGELFF TGTGCCAGCTCACCCCTAGGGCAGGGGTCGACCGGGGAGCTGTTTTTT
- - TRBJ2-7 TRBV4-2 CASSQGGIAYEQYF TGTGCCAGCAGCCAAGGAGGTATCGCCTACGAGCAGTACTTC
TRBD1 - TRBJ1-2 TRBV2 CASSEGTGVSYGYTF TGTGCCAGCAGTGAGGGGACAGGGGTGTCGTATGGCTACACCTTC
TRBD2 - TRBJ2-3 TRBV6-5 CASSKGTTGTDTQYF TGTGCCAGCAGCAAAGGGACTACCGGCACAGATACGCAGTATTTT
TRBD2 - TRBJ2-1 TRBV4-1 CASSQGGLAGTGQFF TGCGCCAGCAGCCAAGGGGGACTAGCGGGGACGGGGCAGTTCTTC
TRBD2 - TRBJ2-1 TRBV10-3 CANSASGRAEQFF TGTGCCAATTCTGCTAGCGGGAGGGCCGAGCAGTTCTTC
- - TRBJ2-1 TRBV2 CARGMGGEQFF TGTGCCAGGGGGATGGGGGGTGAGCAGTTCTTC
- once TRBJ2-5 TRBV5-1 CASSFEAVQETQYF TGCGCCAGCAGCTTCGAAGCGGTCCAAGAGACCCAGTACTTC
- - TRBJ1-5 TRBV5-4 CASSLAGGQLHQPQHF TGTGCCAGCAGCTTGGCCGGTGGACAGCTCCATCAGCCCCAGCATTTT
- - TRBJ1-5 TRBV19 CASSIEDSAGYQPQHF TGTGCCAGTAGTATCGAGGACTCGGCTGGGTATCAGCCCCAGCATTTT
TRBD2 few TRBJ2-2 TRBV6-4 CASSEQAGTNTGELFF TGTGCCAGCAGTGAACAAGCGGGAACGAACACCGGGGAGCTGTTTTTT
- - TRBJ1-2 TRBV9 CASSRGTYGYTF TGTGCCAGCAGCCGAGGGACATATGGCTACACCTTC
- - TRBJ1-1 TRBV5-4 CASSFPDTEAFF TGTGCCAGCAGCTTCCCAGATACTGAAGCTTTCTTT
- - TRBJ2-7 TRBV12-3/TRBV12-4 CASTVRFDEQYF TGTGCCAGCACAGTCAGGTTCGACGAGCAGTACTTC
- - TRBJ2-1 TRBV27 CAASRSVTGNEQFF TGTGCCGCCAGCAGGTCGGTGACGGGAAATGAGCAGTTCTTC
TRBD2 - TRBJ2-3 TRBV3-1/TRBV3-2 CASSTRTSGLTDTQYF TGTGCCAGCAGCACACGGACTAGCGGGTTGACAGATACGCAGTATTTT
- - TRBJ2-2 TRBV6-5 CATKLAPNTGELFF TGTGCCACCAAACTAGCCCCGAACACCGGGGAGCTGTTTTTT
- - TRBJ1-2 TRBV5-1 CASSLEGDGDGYTF TGCGCCAGCAGCTTGGAAGGGGATGGGGATGGCTACACCTTC
TRBD1 - TRBJ1-6 TRBV9 CASSVAITGGIGSPLHF TGTGCCAGCAGCGTAGCTATAACAGGGGGTATCGGTTCACCCCTCCACTTT
TRBD2 - TRBJ2-1 TRBV27 CASFRERGGVNEQFF TGTGCCAGTTTTAGAGAGCGGGGGGGTGTGAATGAGCAGTTCTTC
TRBD1 - TRBJ2-5 TRBV19 CASSKDRGETQYF TGTGCCAGTAGTAAAGACAGGGGAGAGACCCAGTACTTC